What follows is one T cell receptor beta chain and its context. Its antigen remains unknown. The sample belongs to a study of a mutant IDH1 vaccine in newly diagnosed glioma. Time point indicated: week 35, safety follow-up. Vaccination comprised doses that each held 300 ug of mutant IDH1 20-mer peptide, plus topical imiquimod. The germline gives CDR1 SGHTS, CDR2 YDEGEE. V was shortened by 3 bases and J by 2 bases, with 17 bases between the two germline ends. The CDR3 loop spans 16 amino acids. The table came from immunoSEQ multiplex PCR; TCRdb's copy has only in-frame clones and leaves some out. The sample has about 56,000 clones; approximately 87% are singletons.

The sequence was obtained from a man between 40 and 49 years old with glioma. The sequenced sample was PBMCs, obtained from a glioma patient whose treatment included an IDH1 peptide vaccine. The V and J genes are TRBV5-8 and TRBJ1-1; D gene unclear. This CDR3 is CASSYLTIGANTEAFF. The CDR3 DNA follows: TGTGCCAGCAGCTACCTAACCATCGGAGCTAACACTGAAGCTTTCTTT. The full variable domain, completed using reference TRBV5-8 and TRBJ1-1, is EAGVTQSPTHLIKTRGQQATLRCSPISGHTSVYWYQQALGLGLQFLLWYDEGEERNRGNFPPRFSGRQFPNYSSELNVNALELEDSALYLCASSYLTIGANTEAFFGQGTRLTVV.